Listed below are T cell receptor beta chains from one sample, sequenced in a study of Graves' ophthalmopathy and Graves' hyperthyroidism. TCRdb re-called the multiplex PCR reads with MiXCR, one entry per CDR3 protein. The sample contains about 1.1 million distinct CDR3 sequences, about 40% of which appear only once. Sequenced input: peripheral blood or thyroid tissue (not recorded which). These receptors were taken from an adult man with Graves' hyperthyroidism. The CDR3 runs from the conserved cysteine through the conserved F or W. The D gene is left open where the match is weak. Expanded clones get a size class; other rows say once, few or many, or leave the size out.

cdr3_aa cdr3_nt v_call d_call j_call clone_size
CASSYTTGGRNELFF TGTGCCAGCAGCTACACGACAGGGGGCCGAAACGAGCTGTTTTTT TRBV5-5 TRBD1 TRBJ2-2 few
CSALQGADGYTF TGCAGTGCTCTACAGGGGGCTGATGGCTACACCTTC TRBV20-1 TRBD1 TRBJ1-2 -
CASSFRQGPSGANVLTF TGTGCCAGCAGCTTCCGACAGGGCCCCTCTGGGGCCAACGTCCTGACTTTC TRBV9 TRBD1 TRBJ2-6 many
CSVVGTSGANVLTF TGCAGCGTTGTTGGCACCTCTGGGGCCAACGTCCTGACTTTC TRBV29-1 - TRBJ2-6 many
CSVSRGLNQPQHF TGCAGCGTTTCCAGGGGTCTCAATCAGCCCCAGCATTTT TRBV29-1 - TRBJ1-5 -
CSVQPGQAHEQYF TGCAGTGTTCAGCCGGGACAGGCCCACGAGCAGTACTTC TRBV20-1 TRBD1 TRBJ2-7 many
CASSESGTKGRGYTF TGTGCCAGCAGTGAGTCCGGGACCAAGGGAAGAGGCTACACCTTC TRBV12-3/TRBV12-4 - TRBJ1-2 -
CASSVEGRDQETQYF TGTGCCAGCAGCGTAGAGGGGAGAGATCAAGAGACCCAGTACTTC TRBV9 - TRBJ2-5 -
CASSFAGVGRQETQYF TGTGCCAGCAGCTTCGCCGGAGTGGGCAGACAAGAGACCCAGTACTTC TRBV11-2 - TRBJ2-5 many
CSARHRLAASYEQYF TGCAGTGCTAGACACAGACTAGCGGCCTCCTACGAGCAGTACTTC TRBV20-1 TRBD2 TRBJ2-7 many
CASSIGVYYGYTF TGTGCCAGTAGTATAGGGGTTTACTATGGCTACACCTTC TRBV19 - TRBJ1-2 -
CAIRGQARDEQFF TGTGCCATCAGGGGACAGGCCAGGGATGAGCAGTTCTTC TRBV10-3 TRBD1 TRBJ2-1 many
CASSAGLRGTQYF TGTGCCAGCAGCGCGGGATTGCGTGGGACCCAGTACTTC TRBV6-5 - TRBJ2-5 many
CSVELDIRQPQHF TGCAGCGTTGAACTCGACATTCGGCAGCCCCAGCATTTT TRBV29-1 - TRBJ1-5 many
CASSQPGGGPGNQPQHF TGCGCCAGCAGCCAGCCAGGGGGGGGCCCCGGCAATCAGCCCCAGCATTTT TRBV7-2 TRBD1 TRBJ1-5 -
CASSSAQGYEQYF TGTGCCAGCAGCTCCGCACAGGGCTACGAGCAGTACTTC TRBV13 - TRBJ2-7 -
CASRFTGGLSRGYTF TGTGCCAGCAGATTCACAGGGGGCTTAAGTCGGGGCTACACCTTC TRBV10-2 TRBD1 TRBJ1-2 -
CSARPNTGTVYEQYF TGCAGTGCTAGACCTAATACAGGGACAGTCTACGAGCAGTACTTC TRBV20-1 TRBD1 TRBJ2-7 -
CSASVLAGRGNEQFF TGCAGTGCTAGTGTCCTAGCGGGAAGAGGCAATGAGCAGTTCTTC TRBV20-1 TRBD2 TRBJ2-1 -
CSVVRPASYEQYF TGCAGCGTTGTCAGACCCGCCTCCTACGAGCAGTACTTC TRBV29-1 - TRBJ2-7 few
CASSPKTWAGDGYTF TGTGCCAGCAGCCCGAAGACGTGGGCAGGGGACGGCTACACCTTC TRBV9 - TRBJ1-2 many
CSAGKTGQQPQHF TGCAGTGCTGGAAAGACAGGTCAGCAGCCCCAGCATTTT TRBV20-1 - TRBJ1-5 many
CASSIKVRGARETQYF TGTGCCAGTAGTATCAAAGTGAGGGGGGCGAGGGAGACCCAGTACTTC TRBV19 - TRBJ2-5 -
CASSESAGNTIYF TGCGCCAGCAGTGAGTCAGCTGGAAACACCATATATTTT TRBV10-2 - TRBJ1-3 few
CSVEFGNTEAFF TGCAGCGTTGAATTTGGGAATACTGAAGCTTTCTTT TRBV29-1 - TRBJ1-1 -
CASSEGQAVPGELFF TGTGCCAGCAGTGAGGGACAGGCGGTGCCCGGGGAGCTGTTTTTT TRBV12-3/TRBV12-4 TRBD1 TRBJ2-2 few
CSAVTDSGQETQYF TGCAGTGCCGTAACGGACAGCGGGCAAGAGACCCAGTACTTC TRBV20-1 - TRBJ2-5 many
CASSYSATGTYEQYF TGTGCCAGCAGTTACTCCGCGACAGGGACCTACGAGCAGTACTTC TRBV6-5 TRBD1 TRBJ2-7 few
CASSLPGRNYGYTF TGTGCCAGCAGCTTACCTGGACGGAACTATGGCTACACCTTC TRBV7-2 - TRBJ1-2 many
CSAREASGTQHF TGCAGTGCTAGAGAGGCTAGCGGGACCCAGCATTTT TRBV20-1 - TRBJ1-5 -
CASTPQGRYYEQYF TGTGCCAGCACCCCCCAAGGGCGCTACTACGAGCAGTACTTC TRBV5-6 - TRBJ2-7 many
CSVEDREEDNYGYTF TGCAGCGTCGAGGACAGGGAGGAAGATAACTATGGCTACACCTTC TRBV29-1 TRBD1 TRBJ1-2 once